The clone carrying this TCR beta chain turned up a few times. The junction departs from germline at one end; a sequencing error may be responsible. These data belong to a study of T-cell memory formation after mild COVID-19. The CDR3 has 14 residues. Germline V gene sequence: CDR1 SEHNR, CDR2 FQNEAQ (reference sequence). TCRdb reanalysed the 5' RACE reads using MiXCR and keeps one entry per CDR3 protein. The sample consists of approximately 400,000 distinct CDR3 sequences, about 24% of them appearing once. This clonotype originated in an adult woman who had mild COVID-19 (a few samples of this study predate the infection). Cell type and time point are not known. Material: PBMCs or a T cell subset sorted from them (not recorded which). The chain has TRBV7-9 and TRBJ1-1; D gene unclear. The DNA for the CDR3 is TGTGCCAGCAGCTTAGAAAGTCGGAACTCTGAAGCTTTCTTT. Translation gives CASSLESRNSEAFF.